This T cell receptor (beta chain) originates from a study of long-term antiretroviral therapy in people with HIV. Study-level information: The study's earliest collections predate the 2015 immediate-ART recommendation by about a decade. Overall study results and limits: Specimens of blood were obtained during about 2004 to 2018, possibly under older ART regimens. Unavailable data included ART adherence, viral resistance and therapy changes (switches in treatment). Compared with controls, HIV repertoires showed narrower CDR3 length ranges.

The CDR3 spans 15 residues. The germline V gene encodes CDR1 MDHEN and CDR2 SYDVKM. The V and J ends lost 6 bases and 3 bases, in that order; junction bases with no gene match: 9. This clone has just one count. What it recognizes is unknown. Researchers report immunoSEQ v3.0 was run at survey level. The assay was immunoSEQ multiplex PCR, and TCRdb's table has in-frame clones only and misses some. The sample has tens of thousands of clones; around 86% are singletons. The chain combines TRBV28 with TRBJ1-2; TRBD1 agrees at 8 bases. The TCR was taken from a woman aged 50 to 65 with HIV. This specimen was unsorted PBMCs, taken 0.1 years before starting antiretroviral therapy. In nucleotides, the CDR3 is TGTGCCAGCAGCCCCGACAGGGGCAAGGACTATGGCTACACCTTC. This sequence encodes CASSPDRGKDYGYTF.